The clone carrying this TCR beta chain was picked up a small number of times. The data are from a study of blood T cells in healthy people across ages. CDR3 length: 12 residues. V was pared by 1 base and J by 10 bases, with 10 bases between. Sample-barcoded 5' priming and a J-beta primer mix drove a second PCR of about 6 to 12 cycles. TCRdb redid the calling of the 5' RACE reads with MiXCR, one entry per CDR3 protein. Among approximately 780,000 distinct CDR3 sequences listed, approximately 24% were seen once. These same data were also listed under a study on T cells of mothers and their children.

This clonotype originated in a boy aged 5 to 17 in good health. The chain uses TRBV12-3 or TRBV12-4 and TRBJ1-1, with TRBD1 as a possible D gene (5 bases). The specimen was blood. CDR3 amino acids: CASSLVGGGAFF. CDR3 coding DNA: TGTGCCAGCAGTTTAGTGGGGGGAGGAGCTTTCTTT.